Reported below is one T cell receptor beta chain. The data were obtained in a study of regulatory T cells in long-lasting Graves disease. Stated time point: newly diagnosed GD, antithyroid drugs for less than 3 months. Isolated PBMC RNA provided the starting material for the TCR library. Germline trimming cut 6 bases from V and 4 bases from J; bases unmatched to any gene: 9. The CDR3 has 16 residues. CDR1 KGHSH and CDR2 LQKENI come from the germline V gene. Libraries of TCR beta came from iRepertoire HTBI primers plus Arm-PCR of CDR3 regions. From the multiplex PCR reads, TCRdb called clonotypes with MiXCR, one entry per CDR3 protein. The profile shows about 540,000 distinct CDR3 sequences, about 13% of them singletons. This same sample was also part of a study on T cells in Graves' hyperthyroidism and ophthalmopathy.

The rearrangement uses TRBV18 and TRBJ2-3; 11 bases map to TRBD2. This TCR was recovered from a young man with Graves disease. The sequenced sample was peripheral blood mononuclear cells (PBMCs), obtained at new diagnosis, from a patient treated with antithyroid drugs. The CDR3 bases are TGTGCCAGCTCTCTCACGACTAGCGGGAACCCAGATACGCAGTATTTT. Translated: CASSLTTSGNPDTQYF. Drawing the rest from reference TRBV18 and TRBJ2-3, the complete variable domain is NAGVMQNPRHLVRRRGQEARLRCSPMKGHSHVYWYRQLPEEGLKFMVYLQKENIIDESGMPKERFSAEFPKEGPSILRIQQVVRGDSAAYFCASSLTTSGNPDTQYFGPGTRLTVL.